This T cell receptor (beta chain) was sequenced in a study of Ad26.COV2.S vaccination and SARS-CoV-2 variants. Overall study: As a participant in COV1001, the donor was in the Ad26.COV2.S trial arm. Once or twice, 56 days apart, Ad26.COV2.S was delivered intramuscularly. Whole-study findings and limits: Reported post-vaccination CD8+ and CD4+ T cell responses to spike showed substantial breadth.

Using immunoSEQ multiplex PCR, the repertoire was profiled, and TCRdb retains in-frame clones only, with some absent. The sample shows nearly 400,000 clones, approximately 91% of them seen only once. Treatment defined: 19 received Ad26.COV2.S at low or high dose, single or two shots; about 5 received placebo; per-sample allocation not given. The investigators took samples on day 63 after the first vaccine or placebo injection. Aged 18-55 years, donor was enrolled in Boston in 2020. This clone has a handful of counts. Its antigen is unidentified. This sequence originates from a person between 18 and 65 years old who received the Ad26.COV2.S COVID-19 vaccine or a placebo. This specimen was peripheral blood, taken in a trial of Ad26.COV2.S vaccine versus placebo.

The CDR3 protein is CASSPGPYEQYF. The DNA of the CDR3 is TGTGCCAGCAGCCCGGGCCCATACGAGCAGTACTTC. V usage is TRBV7-2 and J usage is TRBJ2-7; D is undetermined. The germline V and J ends were trimmed by 5 bases and 4 bases, with 9 bases remaining between them. Germline lookup yields CDR1 SGHTA and CDR2 FQGNSA. The CDR3 has 12 residues.